This T cell receptor beta chain was sequenced during a study of T cells expressing NK-cell markers (dated by TCRdb to about 2020). At the level of the whole study: TCR beta-chain repertoires were profiled in sorted CD3+CD56+NKG2C+, CD3+CD56+NKG2C- and CD3+CD56-NKG2C+ T-cell subsets from about 8 donors. Randomly selected healthy volunteers, three men and five women, were used as the eight sequenced donors. Illumina HiSeq 2000/2500, MiSeq or NextSeq was used to sequence libraries as 2 x 150 bp reads. Among the eight sequenced donors, seven were HCMV-seropositive and one was HCMV-seronegative.

The instrument was an Illumina HiSeq 2000. 5'RACE template switching, by which a universal primer site and unique molecular identifiers were added, was used to make TCR beta cDNA libraries. Priming for cDNA synthesis came from the TCR beta constant segment, and two successive PCR amplification steps followed. The study's own analysis went as follows. MIGEC was used to demultiplex reads and group reads by UMI, and MiTCR was used to assemble and quantify clonotypes. Only TCR cDNA sequences supported by at least two reads were kept to exclude erroneous sequences. The tcR package was used for downstream repertoire analysis, and clonotypes were matched between fractions using CDR3 nucleotide sequence together with V segment. VDJmatch was used to annotate antigen specificity against VDJdb, with one amino acid substitution allowed in CDR3. TCRdb reprocessed the reads; each CDR3 protein sequence makes one entry, and DNA is unavailable. The V and J calls were determined by TCRdb, not by the authors. The table for this sample lists about 430,000 distinct CDR3 sequences. Roughly 1.4% of the sample rests with the top ten.

The CDR3 has 15 amino acids, counting the end cysteine and phenylalanine. DNA is not recorded here. In the germline V gene, CDR1 corresponds to SQVTM and CDR2 to ANQGSEA. Paper-wide results and their limitations: For several donors, the dominant CD3+CD56+NKG2C+ clonotypes were among the top 10 CD8+ clonotypes and accounted for roughly 1.0-8% of CD8+ T cells. Those dominant clonotypes were again the most abundant among CD3+CD56-NKG2C+ cells in several donors, at roughly 25-65%. It remained unclear whether the expanded NKG2C-expressing T cell clones were specific for HCMV antigens.

HCMV-specific IgG was detected in serum with a commercial ELISA kit to determine HCMV serostatus. Peripheral blood mononuclear cells were isolated from blood by Ficoll density gradient centrifugation. Of note for this clonotype: Its antigen specificity is not known.

The receptor's source is a woman aged 50 to 60 in good health. Donor details come from another sample of the same person, matched by shared clones. The sequence is built from TRBV29-1 and TRBJ1-1. What was sequenced was blood T cells: a sorted CD56 or NKG2C T cell subset, CD4+ or CD8+ T cells, or bulk PBMC T cells (not recorded which). CDR3 loop: CSVNPRGGASTEAFF.